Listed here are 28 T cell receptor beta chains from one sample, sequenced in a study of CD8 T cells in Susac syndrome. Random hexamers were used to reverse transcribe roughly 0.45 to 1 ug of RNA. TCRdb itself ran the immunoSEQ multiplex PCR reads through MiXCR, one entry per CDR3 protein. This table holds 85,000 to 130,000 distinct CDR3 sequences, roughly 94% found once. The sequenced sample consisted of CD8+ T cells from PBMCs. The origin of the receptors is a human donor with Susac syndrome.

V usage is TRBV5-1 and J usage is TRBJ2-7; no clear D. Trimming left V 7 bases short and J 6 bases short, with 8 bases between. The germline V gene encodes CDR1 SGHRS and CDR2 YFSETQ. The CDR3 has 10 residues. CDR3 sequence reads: CASGRCEQYF. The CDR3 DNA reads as TGCGCCAGCGGCCGATGCGAGCAGTACTTC. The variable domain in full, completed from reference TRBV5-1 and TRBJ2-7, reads KAGVTQTPRYLIKTRGQQVTLSCSPISGHRSVSWYQQTPGQGLQFLFEYFSETQRNKGNFPGRFSGRQFSNSRSEMNVSTLELGDSALYLCASGRCEQYFGPGTRLTVT.

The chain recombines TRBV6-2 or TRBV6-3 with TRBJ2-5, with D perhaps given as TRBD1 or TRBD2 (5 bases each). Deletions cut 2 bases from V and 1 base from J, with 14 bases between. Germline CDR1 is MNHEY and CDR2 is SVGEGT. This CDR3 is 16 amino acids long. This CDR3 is CASSYRARGPQETQYF. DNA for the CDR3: TGTGCCAGCAGTTACCGTGCACGGGGCCCCCAAGAGACCCAGTACTTC.

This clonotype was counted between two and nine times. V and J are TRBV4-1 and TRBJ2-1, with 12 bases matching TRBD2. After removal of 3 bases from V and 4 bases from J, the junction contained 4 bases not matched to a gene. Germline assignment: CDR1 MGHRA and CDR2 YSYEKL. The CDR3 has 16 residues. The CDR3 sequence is CASSQPGTSGYNEQFF. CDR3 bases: TGCGCCAGCAGCCAGCCCGGGACTAGCGGGTACAATGAGCAGTTCTTC.

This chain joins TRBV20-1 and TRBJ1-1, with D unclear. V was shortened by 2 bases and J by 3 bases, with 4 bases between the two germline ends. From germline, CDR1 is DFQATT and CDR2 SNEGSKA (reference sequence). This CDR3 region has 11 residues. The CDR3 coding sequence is TGCAGTGCTAGATGGGACACTGAAGCTTTCTTT. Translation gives CSARWDTEAFF.

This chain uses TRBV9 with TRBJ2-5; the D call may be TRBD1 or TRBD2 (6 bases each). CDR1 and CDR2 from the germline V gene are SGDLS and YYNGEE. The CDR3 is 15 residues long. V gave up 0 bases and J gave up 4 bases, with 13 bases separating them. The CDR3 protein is CASSVGSGAGETQYF. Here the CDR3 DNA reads TGTGCCAGCAGCGTAGGATCGGGGGCTGGAGAGACCCAGTACTTC.

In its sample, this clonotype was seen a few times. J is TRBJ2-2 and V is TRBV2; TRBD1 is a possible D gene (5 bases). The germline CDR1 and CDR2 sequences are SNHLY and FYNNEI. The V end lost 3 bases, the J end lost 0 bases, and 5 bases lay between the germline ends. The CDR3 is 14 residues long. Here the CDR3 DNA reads TGTGCCAGCAGTGACAGGGCGAACACCGGGGAGCTGTTTTTT. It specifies CASSDRANTGELFF.

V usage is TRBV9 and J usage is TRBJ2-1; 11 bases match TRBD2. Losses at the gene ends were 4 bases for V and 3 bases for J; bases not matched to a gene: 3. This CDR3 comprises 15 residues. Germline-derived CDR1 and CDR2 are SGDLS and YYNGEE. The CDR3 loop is CASSSSGGGYNEQFF. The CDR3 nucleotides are TGTGCCAGCAGCAGTAGCGGGGGGGGCTACAATGAGCAGTTCTTC.

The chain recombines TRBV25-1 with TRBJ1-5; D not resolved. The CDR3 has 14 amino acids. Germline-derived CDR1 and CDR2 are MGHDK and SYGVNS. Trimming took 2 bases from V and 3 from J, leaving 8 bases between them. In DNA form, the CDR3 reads TGTGCCAGCAGTGAACTTGGGTCCAATCAGCCCCAGCATTTT. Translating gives CASSELGSNQPQHF.

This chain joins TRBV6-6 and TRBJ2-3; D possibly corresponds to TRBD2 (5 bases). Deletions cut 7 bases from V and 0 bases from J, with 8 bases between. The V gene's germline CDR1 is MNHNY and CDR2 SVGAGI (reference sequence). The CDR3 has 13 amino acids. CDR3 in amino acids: CASMRTSTDTQYF. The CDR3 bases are TGTGCCAGCATGCGGACTAGCACAGATACGCAGTATTTT.

DNA for the CDR3: TGTGCCAGCACCTCGCGGGTTTCTGGAGATACGCAGTATTTT. Amino acid sequence: CASTSRVSGDTQYF. The V gene is TRBV12-3 or TRBV12-4, the J gene TRBJ2-3; weak D call: TRBD2 (5 bases). Trimming took off 7 bases at V and 5 bases at J, with 16 bases between the two ends. The CDR3 totals 14 residues.

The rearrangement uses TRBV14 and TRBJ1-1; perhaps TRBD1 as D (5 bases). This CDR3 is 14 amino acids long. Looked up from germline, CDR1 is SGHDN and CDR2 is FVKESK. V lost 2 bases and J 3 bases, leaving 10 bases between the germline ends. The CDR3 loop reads CASSQPGMDTEAFF. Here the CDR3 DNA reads TGTGCCAGCAGCCAACCAGGGATGGACACTGAAGCTTTCTTT.

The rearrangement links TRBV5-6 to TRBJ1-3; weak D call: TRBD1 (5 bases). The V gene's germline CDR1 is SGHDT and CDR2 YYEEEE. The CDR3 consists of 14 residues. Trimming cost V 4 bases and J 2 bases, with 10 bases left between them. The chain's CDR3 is CASSGGVTGNTIYF. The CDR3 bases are TGTGCCAGCAGCGGGGGGGTTACTGGAAACACCATATATTTT.

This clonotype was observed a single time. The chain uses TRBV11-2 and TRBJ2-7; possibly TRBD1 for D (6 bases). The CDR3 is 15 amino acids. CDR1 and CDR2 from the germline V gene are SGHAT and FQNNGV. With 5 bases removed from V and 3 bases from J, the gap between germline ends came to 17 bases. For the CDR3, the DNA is TGTGCCAGCAGCCTACAGGGCCCCACGGGCTACGAGCAGTACTTC. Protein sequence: CASSLQGPTGYEQYF.

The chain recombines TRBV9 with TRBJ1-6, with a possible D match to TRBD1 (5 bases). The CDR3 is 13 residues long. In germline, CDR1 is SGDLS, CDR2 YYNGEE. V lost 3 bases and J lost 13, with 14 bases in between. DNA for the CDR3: TGTGCCAGCAGCGCGGGGGGAGAAGACCCCCTCCACTTT. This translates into CASSAGGEDPLHF.

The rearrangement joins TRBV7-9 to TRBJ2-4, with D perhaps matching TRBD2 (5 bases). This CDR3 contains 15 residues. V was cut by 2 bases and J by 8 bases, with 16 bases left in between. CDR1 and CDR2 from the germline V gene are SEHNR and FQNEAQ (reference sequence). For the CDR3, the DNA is TGTGCCAGCAGCTTAAGTGAGGGAAGTCGTGACATTCAGTACTTC. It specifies CASSLSEGSRDIQYF. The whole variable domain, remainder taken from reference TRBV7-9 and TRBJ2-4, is DTGVSQNPRHKITKRGQNVTFRCDPISEHNRLYWYRQTLGQGPEFLTYFQNEAQLEKSRLLSDRFSAERPKGSFSTLEIQRTEQGDSAMYLCASSLSEGSRDIQYFGAGTRLSVL.

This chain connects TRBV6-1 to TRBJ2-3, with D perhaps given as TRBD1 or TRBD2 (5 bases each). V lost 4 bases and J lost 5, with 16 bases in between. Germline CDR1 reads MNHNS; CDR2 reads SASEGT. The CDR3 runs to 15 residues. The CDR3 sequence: CASSGPSSGRDTQYF. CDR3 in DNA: TGTGCCAGCAGTGGCCCTAGCTCAGGGAGAGATACGCAGTATTTT.

CDR3 region: CASSLAGWGETQYF. CDR3 DNA sequence: TGTGCCAGCAGCTTGGCTGGGTGGGGGGAGACCCAGTACTTC. J is TRBJ2-5 and V is TRBV7-8, with D possibly being TRBD1 or TRBD2 (5 bases each). V lost 3 bases to trimming and J lost 5 bases, with 13 bases between them. The germline CDR1 and CDR2 sequences are SGHVS and FQNEAQ. This CDR3 region has 14 residues.

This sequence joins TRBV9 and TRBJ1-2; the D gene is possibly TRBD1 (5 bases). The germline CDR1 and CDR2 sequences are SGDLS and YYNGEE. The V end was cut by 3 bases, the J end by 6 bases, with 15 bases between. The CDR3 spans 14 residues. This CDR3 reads CASSGRGIGDGYTF. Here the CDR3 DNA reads TGTGCCAGCAGCGGTCGAGGGATAGGGGATGGCTACACCTTC. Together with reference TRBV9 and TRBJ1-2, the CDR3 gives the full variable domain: DSGVTQTPKHLITATGQRVTLRCSPRSGDLSVYWYQQSLDQGLQFLIQYYNGEERAKGNILERFSAQQFPDLHSELNLSSLELGDSALYFCASSGRGIGDGYTFGSGTRLTVV.

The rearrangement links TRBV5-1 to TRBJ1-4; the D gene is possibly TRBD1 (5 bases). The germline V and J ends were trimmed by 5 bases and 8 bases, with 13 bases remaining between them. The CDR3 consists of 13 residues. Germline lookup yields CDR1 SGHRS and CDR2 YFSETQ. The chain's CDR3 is CASSPNTGEKLFF. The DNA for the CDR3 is TGCGCCAGCAGTCCCAATACAGGAGAAAAACTGTTTTTT. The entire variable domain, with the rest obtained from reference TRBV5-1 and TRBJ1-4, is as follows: KAGVTQTPRYLIKTRGQQVTLSCSPISGHRSVSWYQQTPGQGLQFLFEYFSETQRNKGNFPGRFSGRQFSNSRSEMNVSTLELGDSALYLCASSPNTGEKLFFGSGTQLSVL.

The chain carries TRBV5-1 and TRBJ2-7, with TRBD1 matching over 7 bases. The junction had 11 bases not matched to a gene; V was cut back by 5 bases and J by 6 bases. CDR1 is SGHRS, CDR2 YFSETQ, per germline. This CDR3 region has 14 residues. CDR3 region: CASRPGVGGIEQYF. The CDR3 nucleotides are TGCGCCAGCAGGCCCGGAGTAGGGGGCATCGAGCAGTACTTC.

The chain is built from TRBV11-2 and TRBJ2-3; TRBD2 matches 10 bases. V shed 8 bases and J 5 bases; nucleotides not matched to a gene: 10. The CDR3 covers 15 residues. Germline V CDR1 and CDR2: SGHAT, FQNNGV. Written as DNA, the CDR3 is TGTGCCAGCTCACCTACTAGCGGGGTGGGAGATACGCAGTATTTT. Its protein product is CASSPTSGVGDTQYF.

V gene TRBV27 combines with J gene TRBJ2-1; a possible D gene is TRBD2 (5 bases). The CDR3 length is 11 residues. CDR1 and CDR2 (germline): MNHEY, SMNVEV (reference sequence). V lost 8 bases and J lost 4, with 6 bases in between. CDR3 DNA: TGTGCCAGCCGACTATACAATGAGCAGTTCTTC. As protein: CASRLYNEQFF.

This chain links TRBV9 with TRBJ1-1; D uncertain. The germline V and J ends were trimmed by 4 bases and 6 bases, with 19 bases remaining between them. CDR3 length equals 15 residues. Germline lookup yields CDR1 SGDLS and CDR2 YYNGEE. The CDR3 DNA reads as TGTGCCAGCAGCCCCGGACGACCCCCCTACGCTGAAGCTTTCTTT. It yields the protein CASSPGRPPYAEAFF.

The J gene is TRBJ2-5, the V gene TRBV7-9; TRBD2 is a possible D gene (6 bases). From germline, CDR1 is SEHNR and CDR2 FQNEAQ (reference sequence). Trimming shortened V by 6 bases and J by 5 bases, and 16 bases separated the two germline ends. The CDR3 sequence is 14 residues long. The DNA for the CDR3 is TGTGCCAGCAGTAGCGGCGGCGAGAGGGAGACCCAGTACTTC. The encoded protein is CASSSGGERETQYF.

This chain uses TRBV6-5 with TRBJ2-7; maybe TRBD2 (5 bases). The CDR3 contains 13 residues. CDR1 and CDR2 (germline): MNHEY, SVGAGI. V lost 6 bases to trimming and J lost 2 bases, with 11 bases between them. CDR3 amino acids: CASRYTGAYEQYF. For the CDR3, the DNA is TGTGCCAGCAGGTACACCGGGGCCTACGAGCAGTACTTC.

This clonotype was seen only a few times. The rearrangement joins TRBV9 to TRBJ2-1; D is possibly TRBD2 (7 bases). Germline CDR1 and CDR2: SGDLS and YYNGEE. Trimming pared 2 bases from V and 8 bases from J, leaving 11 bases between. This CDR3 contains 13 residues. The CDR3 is CASSVGGRDEQFF. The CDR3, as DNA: TGTGCCAGCAGCGTCGGGGGGCGCGATGAGCAGTTCTTC.

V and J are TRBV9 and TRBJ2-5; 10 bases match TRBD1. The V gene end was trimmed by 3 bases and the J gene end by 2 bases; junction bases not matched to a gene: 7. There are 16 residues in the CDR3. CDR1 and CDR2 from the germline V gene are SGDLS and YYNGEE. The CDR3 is CASSEWDRGIQETQYF. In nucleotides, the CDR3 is TGTGCCAGCAGCGAGTGGGACAGGGGCATACAAGAGACCCAGTACTTC. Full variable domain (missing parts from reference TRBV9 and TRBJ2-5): DSGVTQTPKHLITATGQRVTLRCSPRSGDLSVYWYQQSLDQGLQFLIQYYNGEERAKGNILERFSAQQFPDLHSELNLSSLELGDSALYFCASSEWDRGIQETQYFGPGTRLLVL.

The CDR3: CASSPGTGGGGETQYF. As DNA, the CDR3 is TGTGCCAGCAGTCCCGGGACAGGGGGCGGCGGGGAGACCCAGTACTTC. The J gene is TRBJ2-5, the V gene TRBV2, with 12 bases matching TRBD1. V lost 5 bases, J lost 5 bases, and 9 bases stayed unmatched. Germline V CDR1 and CDR2: SNHLY, FYNNEI. The CDR3 runs to 16 residues. Filled out from reference TRBV2 and TRBJ2-5, the complete variable domain reads EPEVTQTPSHQVTQMGQEVILRCVPISNHLYFYWYRQILGQKVEFLVSFYNNEISEKSEIFDDQFSVERPDGSNFTLKIRSTKLEDSAMYFCASSPGTGGGGETQYFGPGTRLLVL.